Given below is one T cell receptor (beta chain) in context. These data originate in a study of blood T cell repertoires in COVID-19. Study-wide background: Samples came from the United States, Italy and Spain, spanning acute and convalescent COVID-19.

Assay: immunoSEQ multiplex PCR; the TCRdb copy retains only in-frame clones and omits some. The table includes some 300,000 clones, approximately 91% detected once. Membership in each cohort depended on participant-reported clinical history. Material for sequencing was PBMCs or T cells enriched from blood (not recorded which). The sequence derives from a woman aged 30 to 39 who had recovered from COVID-19.

The CDR3 region has the DNA TGTGCCAGCAGGGACAGGGCGGAAGACTATGGCTACACCTTC. This gives the protein CASRDRAEDYGYTF. The chain joins TRBV28 to TRBJ1-2, with 8 bases fitting TRBD1. The germline V gene has CDR1 MDHEN and CDR2 SYDVKM. V was pared by 6 bases and J by 3 bases, with 6 bases of the junction left unmatched. The CDR3 runs 14 residues.